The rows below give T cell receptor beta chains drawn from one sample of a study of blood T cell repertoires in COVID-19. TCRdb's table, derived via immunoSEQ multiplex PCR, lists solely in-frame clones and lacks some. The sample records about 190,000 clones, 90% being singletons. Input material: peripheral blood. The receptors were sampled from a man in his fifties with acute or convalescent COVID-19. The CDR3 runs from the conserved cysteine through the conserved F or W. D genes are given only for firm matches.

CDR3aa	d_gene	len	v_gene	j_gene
CASSFPTGTGPYYGYTF	-	17	TRBV5-4	TRBJ1-2
CASSQGDRGGGYTF	TRBD1	14	TRBV7-3	TRBJ1-2
CSASWGTGYLNTGELFF	TRBD1	17	TRBV20-1	TRBJ2-2
CASRRTVVGPQHF	-	13	TRBV12-3/TRBV12-4	TRBJ1-5
CASSRLAGYTQYF	TRBD2	13	TRBV27	TRBJ2-3
CASKSTGGGSPLHF	TRBD1	14	TRBV2	TRBJ1-6
CASRGDTLNTEAFF	-	14	TRBV2	TRBJ1-1
CASSRQGAMNTEAFF	TRBD1	15	TRBV2	TRBJ1-1
CASSPDTSGNTIYF	-	14	TRBV6-5	TRBJ1-3
CAISTRGRTEAFF	TRBD1	13	TRBV10-3	TRBJ1-1
CASSVSRTGTGNTIYF	-	16	TRBV4-2	TRBJ1-3
CASSEGGDPKNIQYF	-	15	TRBV2	TRBJ2-4
CASSYRPGQGNYGYTF	TRBD1	16	TRBV6-5	TRBJ1-2
CATSINRGSYNEQFF	TRBD1	15	TRBV15	TRBJ2-1